This T cell receptor (beta chain) is drawn from a study of cytomegalovirus exposure and HLA in healthy donors. Points from the study as a whole: Three CMV-associated chains proved CMV antigen-specific in vitro. Earlier findings revealed that most TCR beta V segments proved productive either about 87% or about 30% of the time.

60 Vbeta and 13 Jbeta primers were used in PCR. The repertoire was sequenced with immunoSEQ multiplex PCR; TCRdb's copy has only in-frame clones and lacks some. The sample includes approximately 200,000 clones, 70% to 90% of them seen just once. Donors had nominal health at sampling but likely had unrecorded immune exposures. In the case of this clone: Its antigen is not known.

This sequence was found in a woman between 18 and 29 years old in good health and CMV-seropositive. Source material: PBMCs.

CDR3 loop: CASSTGTSKGEQFF. CDR3 bases: TGTGCCAGCAGCACCGGGACTTCCAAAGGGGAGCAGTTCTTC. V usage is TRBV2 and J usage is TRBJ2-1; TRBD2 is a possible D gene (6 bases). This CDR3 comprises 14 residues. Between the trimmed V and J ends, which lost 6 bases and 10 bases, there was a span of 19 bases. Germline V lookup: CDR1 SNHLY, CDR2 FYNNEI.